A single sample gave rise to the 27 T cell receptor beta chains below, sequenced in a study of cytomegalovirus exposure and HLA in healthy donors. Primers included in the PCR were 60 Vbeta and 13 Jbeta primers. The table came from immunoSEQ multiplex PCR; TCRdb's copy has only in-frame clones and leaves some out. Here the sample spans fewer than 110,000 clones, 79% being singletons. Sequenced input: PBMCs. All receptors come from a man in his fifties in good health and CMV-seropositive.

This clone was observed a few times. The V and J genes are TRBV27 and TRBJ1-1; TRBD1 agrees at 9 bases. After removal of 5 bases from V and 5 bases from J, the junction contained 6 bases not matched to a gene. The CDR3 runs 14 residues. Germline V gene data show CDR1 as MNHEY and CDR2 as SMNVEV (reference sequence). Here the CDR3 DNA reads TGTGCCAGCAGTGTACAGGGGGCTCGAACTGAAGCTTTCTTT. Translated: CASSVQGARTEAFF.

This chain uses TRBV5-1 with TRBJ2-1, with 12 nucleotides matching TRBD2. Unmatched junction bases numbered 6, after V lost 3 bases and J lost 5 bases. Germline V gene sequence: CDR1 SGHRS, CDR2 YFSETQ. CDR3 length equals 16 residues. The CDR3 loop reads CASSWTGTSGHNEQFF. CDR3 coding DNA: TGCGCCAGCAGCTGGACCGGGACTAGCGGGCACAATGAGCAGTTCTTC.

This clone was recorded only once. V gene TRBV15 combines with J gene TRBJ1-2; 7 bases agree with TRBD1. Trimming cost V 0 bases and J 6 bases; bases outside gene matches: 7. The CDR3 is made up of 15 amino acids. CDR1 LNHNV and CDR2 YYDKDF come from the germline V gene (reference sequence). CDR3 residues: CATSRETGNRDGYTF. The CDR3 bases are TGTGCCACCAGCAGAGAGACAGGGAACCGCGATGGCTACACCTTC.

The CDR3 bases are TGTGCCAGCAGTGAAGCGCAACCAGTCTTGGGCTACGAGCAGTACTTC. Its protein is CASSEAQPVLGYEQYF. The rearrangement joins TRBV6-1 to TRBJ2-5, with D hard to call. The DNA end is a closer match to TRBJ2-7, so the J assignment may be wrong. Germline lookup yields CDR1 MNHNS and CDR2 SASEGT. The CDR3 runs 16 residues.

V and J are TRBV30 and TRBJ2-5; the D gene is possibly TRBD2 (6 bases). With 3 bases removed from V and 1 base from J, the gap between germline ends came to 12 bases. The V gene's germline CDR1 is GTSNPN and CDR2 SVGIG (reference sequence). The CDR3 has 14 residues. In DNA, the CDR3 is TGTGCCTGGAGAGGTAGCGGAGCCCAAGAGACCCAGTACTTC. It encodes CAWRGSGAQETQYF.

DNA of the CDR3: TGCGCCAGCAGTGCAGGGGCAGATACGCAGTATTTT. It codes for CASSAGADTQYF. This chain uses TRBV10-2 with TRBJ2-3; perhaps TRBD1 as D (6 bases). Germline CDR1 and CDR2: WSHSY and SAAADI. CDR3 length: 12 residues. V gave up 4 bases and J gave up 4 bases, with 6 bases separating them.

CDR3 coding DNA: TGTGCCAGCAGCTTGGCTGAGGGCCGAAAACTGTTTTTT. Its translation: CASSLAEGRKLFF. This rearrangement joins TRBV5-6 to TRBJ1-4; D is unresolved. The CDR3 length is 13 residues. Germline CDR1 reads SGHDT; CDR2 reads YYEEEE. V lost 0 bases and J lost 10, with 10 bases in between.

V and J are TRBV6-6 and TRBJ2-2; D is perhaps TRBD2 (5 bases). Trimming removed 8 bases at V and 7 bases at J, with 20 bases between. Germline CDR1 MNHNY, CDR2 SVGAGI (reference sequence). The CDR3 is 15 amino acids. CDR3 bases: TGTGCCAGCTTTGGTCCTCCAAGCGAGGGCGGGGAGCTGTTTTTT. It specifies CASFGPPSEGGELFF.

The chain uses TRBV28 and TRBJ1-5; D is uncertain. From germline, CDR1 is MDHEN and CDR2 SYDVKM. This CDR3 is built from 13 residues. V was clipped by 6 bases and J by 7 bases, with 13 bases between them. The CDR3 DNA reads as TGTGCCAGCAGCGACTCGAATCAACAGCCCCAGCATTTT. Protein product: CASSDSNQQPQHF.

The gene calls are TRBV19 and TRBJ2-1, with 12 bases identical to TRBD2. Germline V CDR1 and CDR2: LNHDA, SQIVND (reference sequence). CDR3 size: 16 residues. With V trimmed by 4 bases and J by 6 bases, 7 bases remained unmatched. Written as DNA, the CDR3 is TGTGCCAGTAGTACCCCTCTAGCGGGAGGGCGCAATGAGCAGTTCTTC. It yields the protein CASSTPLAGGRNEQFF.

This clone is a singleton in its sample. The rearrangement links TRBV29-1 to TRBJ1-2; 7 bases are a match to TRBD1. Germline V gene sequence: CDR1 SQVTM, CDR2 ANQGSEA. This CDR3 spans 12 amino acids. V trimming: 3 bases; J trimming: 7 bases; junction bases outside the gene matches: 5. CDR3 sequence: CSVDTGAGGYTF. CDR3 sequence (DNA): TGCAGCGTTGACACAGGGGCGGGTGGCTACACCTTC.

A single count supports this clone. The V and J genes are TRBV15 and TRBJ2-5, with a tentative D call TRBD1 (6 bases). The germline V gene has CDR1 LNHNV and CDR2 YYDKDF (reference sequence). V lost 5 bases and J 5 bases, leaving 12 bases between the germline ends. The CDR3 totals 13 residues. The CDR3 region is CATSVGGGETQYF. The CDR3 bases are TGTGCCACCAGCGTAGGGGGTGGCGAGACCCAGTACTTC.

The V and J genes are TRBV5-1 and TRBJ1-4, with a weak D call TRBD1 (6 bases). The CDR3 loop spans 16 amino acids. Germline V gene lookup returns CDR1 SGHRS and CDR2 YFSETQ. With 4 bases removed from V and 8 bases from J, the gap between germline ends came to 21 bases. The CDR3 DNA reads as TGCGCCAGCAGCGGGTCCGGGACATCGACCGGGGAAAAACTGTTTTTT. Protein sequence: CASSGSGTSTGEKLFF.

The J gene is TRBJ2-5, the V gene TRBV30; 11 nucleotides line up with TRBD2. CDR3 length equals 13 residues. V was pared by 5 bases and J by 4 bases, with 3 bases of the junction left unmatched. Germline V gives CDR1 GTSNPN, CDR2 SVGIG (reference sequence). CDR3 residues: CAWVGLAGETQYF. In DNA, the CDR3 is TGTGCCTGGGTAGGACTAGCGGGAGAGACCCAGTACTTC.

This clone was recorded a few times. CDR3 region: CASSRGRTGELFF. The CDR3 DNA is TGTGCCAGTTCGAGGGGGCGTACCGGGGAGCTGTTTTTT. The chain links TRBV19 to TRBJ2-2; 7 nucleotides agree with TRBD1. The length of the CDR3 is 13 residues. Looked up from germline, CDR1 is LNHDA and CDR2 is SQIVND (reference sequence). The V gene end was trimmed by 8 bases and the J gene end by 5 bases; junction bases not matched to a gene: 5.

The J gene is TRBJ1-2, the V gene TRBV28; the match to TRBD1 covers 12 bases. This CDR3 spans 15 amino acids. After removal of 7 bases from V and 5 bases from J, the junction contained 8 bases not matched to a gene. In germline, CDR1 is MDHEN, CDR2 SYDVKM. CDR3 sequence (DNA): TGTGCCAGCACTCCCGGGGACAGGGGGCCTTATGGCTACACCTTC. Protein: CASTPGDRGPYGYTF.

The chain is built from TRBV11-2 and TRBJ2-1, with D uncertain. This CDR3 has 13 residues. Trimming shortened V by 0 bases and J by 10 bases, and 10 bases separated the two germline ends. Germline CDR1 and CDR2: SGHAT and FQNNGV. The chain's CDR3 is CASSLDRSGEQFF. For the CDR3, the DNA is TGTGCCAGCAGCTTAGATCGTTCCGGGGAGCAGTTCTTC.

CDR3 sequence: CASSVSGVLAKNIQYF. CDR3 DNA: TGTGCCAGCAGCGTATCGGGGGTACTAGCCAAAAACATTCAGTACTTC. The chain employs TRBV7-8 and TRBJ2-4; perhaps TRBD2 as D (6 bases). This CDR3 is 16 amino acids long. The V and J ends lost 5 bases and 0 bases respectively, with 14 bases between them. Germline CDR1 is SGHVS and CDR2 is FQNEAQ. Looking up the rest from reference TRBV7-8 and TRBJ2-4 gives the full variable domain: GAGVSQSPRYKVAKRGQDVALRCDPISGHVSLFWYQQALGQGPEFLTYFQNEAQLDKSGLPSDRFFAERPEGSVSTLKIQRTQQEDSAVYLCASSVSGVLAKNIQYFGAGTRLSVL.

V and J are TRBV2 and TRBJ2-7; weak D call: TRBD1 (6 bases). V lost 5 bases and J 2 bases, leaving 28 bases between the germline ends. This CDR3 region has 19 residues. Germline lookup yields CDR1 SNHLY and CDR2 FYNNEI. This CDR3 is CASSIPLGLWGQETYEQYF. The DNA for the CDR3 is TGTGCCAGCAGTATCCCCCTTGGTTTGTGGGGACAAGAGACCTACGAGCAGTACTTC.

J is TRBJ2-3 and V is TRBV9; a possible D gene is TRBD1 (6 bases). The ends were cut back, 0 bases at V and 5 bases at J, with 10 bases in the middle. Germline lookup yields CDR1 SGDLS and CDR2 YYNGEE. The length of the CDR3 is 14 residues. This CDR3 reads CASSVGQGKDTQYF. DNA for the CDR3: TGTGCCAGCAGCGTAGGTCAGGGGAAAGATACGCAGTATTTT.

The CDR3 DNA reads TGTGCCAGCAGCCGGACAGGAACCCCTCCGGAGACCCAGTACTTC. Amino acids: CASSRTGTPPETQYF. The chain couples TRBV7-3 to TRBJ2-5, with TRBD1 identical over 7 bases. With V trimmed by 5 bases and J by 5 bases, 11 bases remained unmatched. This CDR3 has 15 residues. Germline V lookup: CDR1 SGHTA, CDR2 FQGTGA.

This clone was counted a single time. J is TRBJ2-1 and V is TRBV6-6; 10 nucleotides agree with TRBD2. The junction had 6 bases not matched to a gene; V was cut back by 10 bases and J by 6 bases. The CDR3 loop spans 13 amino acids. Germline V lookup: CDR1 MNHNY, CDR2 SVGAGI (reference sequence). The CDR3 nucleotides are TGTGCCACCTTAGCGGGAGGAGGCAATGAGCAGTTCTTC. This gives the protein CATLAGGGNEQFF.

The chain employs TRBV30 and TRBJ2-1, with D maybe TRBD2 (5 bases). Trimming took off 4 bases at V and 0 bases at J, with 7 bases between the two ends. The CDR3 covers 13 residues. Germline V lookup: CDR1 GTSNPN, CDR2 SVGIG (reference sequence). The CDR3 DNA follows: TGTGCCTGGACTGGGAGCTCCTACAATGAGCAGTTCTTC. Protein product: CAWTGSSYNEQFF.

In its sample, this clone was seen once. The chain is built from TRBV4-3 and TRBJ2-1, with 12 bases aligning to TRBD2. The length of the CDR3 is 16 residues. The germline CDR1 and CDR2 sequences are LGHNA and YSLEER. The V and J ends lost 1 base and 4 bases, in that order; junction bases with no gene match: 2. The CDR3 sequence: CASSQVGLAGYNEQFF. The CDR3, as DNA: TGCGCCAGCAGCCAAGTCGGACTAGCGGGATACAATGAGCAGTTCTTC.

The chain has TRBV4-2 and TRBJ2-7; 9 nucleotides align to TRBD1. The CDR3 is made up of 15 amino acids. Germline CDR1 reads LGHNA; CDR2 reads YNFKEQ. V lost 0 bases, J lost 6 bases, and 6 bases stayed unmatched. The CDR3 here is CASSQEGTGSTEQYF. As DNA, the CDR3 is TGTGCCAGCAGCCAAGAGGGGACAGGGAGCACCGAGCAGTACTTC.

The chain carries TRBV2 and TRBJ2-7; D is ambiguous. The V end was cut by 4 bases, the J end by 3 bases, with 4 bases between. The CDR3 loop spans 11 amino acids. Germline lookup yields CDR1 SNHLY and CDR2 FYNNEI. CDR3 nucleotides: TGTGCCAGCAGTGTGAGCTACGAGCAGTACTTC. Amino acid sequence: CASSVSYEQYF.

This chain links TRBV28 with TRBJ2-7, with D possibly being TRBD1 (5 bases). CDR1 and CDR2 from the germline V gene are MDHEN and SYDVKM. Trimming removed 4 bases from V and 3 bases from J, with 13 bases in between. CDR3 size: 14 residues. Here the CDR3 reads CASSSRVGVYEQYF. The CDR3 region has the DNA TGTGCCAGCAGTTCCAGGGTAGGTGTCTACGAGCAGTACTTC.